This record concerns one TCR beta chain sequence. Its matching antigen is unknown. The repertoire was sequenced with immunoSEQ multiplex PCR; TCRdb's copy has only in-frame clones and lacks some. The repertoire includes tens of thousands of clones, around 85% of them detected once, and 15% to 20% sits in the top ten. Looked up from germline, CDR1 is LNHDA and CDR2 is SQIVND (reference sequence). V dropped 4 bases and J dropped 4; count of bases not matched to a gene: 12. There are 17 residues in the CDR3. This sample was included in a study of graft-versus-host responses after intestinal transplantation.

The chain recombines TRBV19 with TRBJ2-1, with TRBD2 matching over 8 bases. The clonotype originates from a human donor who received an intestinal transplant. The material sequenced was unstimulated CD8+ T cells sorted from spleen or lymph node cells, taken before intestinal transplant. The CDR3 nucleotides are TGTGCCAGTAGTACTCCCCTCGGCGGGGGGCCTTACAATGAGCAGTTCTTC. Translating it yields CASSTPLGGGPYNEQFF.